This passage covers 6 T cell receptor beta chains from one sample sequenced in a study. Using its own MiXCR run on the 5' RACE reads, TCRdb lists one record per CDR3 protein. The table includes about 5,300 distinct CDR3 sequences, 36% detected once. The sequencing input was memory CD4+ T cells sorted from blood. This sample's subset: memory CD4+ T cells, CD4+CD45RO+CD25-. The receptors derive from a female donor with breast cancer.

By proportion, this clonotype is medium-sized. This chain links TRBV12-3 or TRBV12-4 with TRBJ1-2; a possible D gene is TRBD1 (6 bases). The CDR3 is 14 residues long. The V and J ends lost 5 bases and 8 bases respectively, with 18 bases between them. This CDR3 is CASSPQGGSRGYTF. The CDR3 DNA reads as TGTGCCAGCAGTCCCCAAGGGGGGAGCCGCGGCTACACCTTC.

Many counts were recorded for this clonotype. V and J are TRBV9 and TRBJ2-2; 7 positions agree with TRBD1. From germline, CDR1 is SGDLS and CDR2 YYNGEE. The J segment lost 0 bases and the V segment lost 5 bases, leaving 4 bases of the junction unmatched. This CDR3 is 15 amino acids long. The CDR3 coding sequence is TGTGCCAGCAGAGCCGGGACAGCGAACACCGGGGAGCTGTTTTTT. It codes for CASRAGTANTGELFF.

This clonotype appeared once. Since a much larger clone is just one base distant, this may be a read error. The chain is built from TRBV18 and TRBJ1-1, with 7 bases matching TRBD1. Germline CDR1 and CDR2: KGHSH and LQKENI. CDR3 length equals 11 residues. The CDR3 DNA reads TGTGCCAGCTCACCAGGGACAGAAGCTTCCTTT. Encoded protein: CASSPGTEASF.

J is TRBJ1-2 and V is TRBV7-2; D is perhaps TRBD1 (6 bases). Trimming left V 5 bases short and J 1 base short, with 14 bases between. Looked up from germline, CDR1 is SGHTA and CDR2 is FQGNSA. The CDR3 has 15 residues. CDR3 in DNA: TGTGCCAGCAGCCCAAGCGCAGGGGTTAACTATGGCTACACCTTC. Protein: CASSPSAGVNYGYTF.

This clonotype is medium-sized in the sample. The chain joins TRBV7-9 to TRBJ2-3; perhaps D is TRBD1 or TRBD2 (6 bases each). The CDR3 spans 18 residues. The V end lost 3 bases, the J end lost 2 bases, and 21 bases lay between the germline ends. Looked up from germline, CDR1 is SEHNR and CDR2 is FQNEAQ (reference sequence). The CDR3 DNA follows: TGTGCCAGCAGCTTCCAGGGGTGGTCGCGGGGCCCCACAGATACGCAGTATTTT. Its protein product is CASSFQGWSRGPTDTQYF.

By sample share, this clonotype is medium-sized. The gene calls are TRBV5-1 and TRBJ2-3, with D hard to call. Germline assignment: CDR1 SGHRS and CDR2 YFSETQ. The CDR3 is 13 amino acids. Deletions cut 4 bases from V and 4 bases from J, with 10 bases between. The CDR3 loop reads CASSPETADTQYF. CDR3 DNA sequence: TGCGCCAGCAGCCCTGAAACTGCAGATACGCAGTATTTT.